This T cell receptor beta chain was sequenced during a study of early T cells in non-severe SARS-CoV-2 infection. Study information: Bulk RNA from unsorted whole blood was sequenced; chains were unpaired. Study outcomes and limitations: Database matching using VDJdb favored anti-spike CD8 responses, with private and CD4 specificities left missing.

In this sample, this clonotype turned up a few times. Antigen specificity is unknown. Germline V gene sequence: CDR1 ENHRY, CDR2 SYGVKD. The CDR3 loop spans 17 amino acids. V lost 3 bases and J lost 1; bases outside the gene matches: 9. Individual cDNA molecules received unique molecular identifiers during library preparation. Via MiXCR, TCRdb re-called the 5' RACE reads, giving one row per CDR3 protein. This table holds tens of thousands of distinct CDR3 sequences, about 12% found once. Sequences were obtained from whole blood. This TCR came from an adult who was a healthcare worker with PCR-confirmed SARS-CoV-2 infection or an uninfected control (not recorded which). V and J are TRBV10-3 and TRBJ2-7; 10 positions agree with TRBD1. CDR3: CAISDSGTGASSYEQYF. The DNA for the CDR3 is TGTGCCATCAGTGACTCCGGGACAGGGGCCTCTTCCTACGAGCAGTACTTC.